Below are 5 T cell receptor beta chains sequenced from a single sample in a study of blood T cell repertoires in COVID-19. TCRdb's copy holds only in-frame clones and misses some; the assay was immunoSEQ multiplex PCR. The data hold more than 55,000 clones, with about 87% observed a single time. The sample comprised peripheral blood. The receptors originated from a woman aged 65 to 85 with acute or convalescent COVID-19.

This clone occurred once. The rearrangement joins TRBV10-2 to TRBJ1-2; tentative D call: TRBD1 (5 bases). Germline-derived CDR1 and CDR2 are WSHSY and SAAADI. This CDR3 spans 16 amino acids. V was cut by 0 bases and J by 2 bases, with 13 bases left in between. Here the CDR3 reads CASSESPYGGNYGYTF. CDR3 DNA: TGCGCCAGCAGTGAGTCACCGTATGGGGGGAACTATGGCTACACCTTC.

This clone was picked up a small number of times. The chain employs TRBV9 and TRBJ2-7; tentatively, D is TRBD1 (6 bases). Per germline, CDR1 SGDLS and CDR2 YYNGEE. This CDR3 contains 16 residues. V was clipped by 4 bases and J by 5 bases, with 22 bases between them. CDR3 residues: CASSSDLGAGVHEQYF. CDR3 in DNA: TGTGCCAGCAGCTCGGACCTGGGGGCTGGGGTCCACGAGCAGTACTTC. Together with reference TRBV9 and TRBJ2-7, the CDR3 gives the full variable domain: DSGVTQTPKHLITATGQRVTLRCSPRSGDLSVYWYQQSLDQGLQFLIQYYNGEERAKGNILERFSAQQFPDLHSELNLSSLELGDSALYFCASSSDLGAGVHEQYFGPGTRLTVT.

The chain employs TRBV10-3 and TRBJ2-1, with 10 positions matching TRBD2. The CDR3 is 14 residues long. Germline trimming cut 7 bases from V and 4 bases from J; bases unmatched to any gene: 4. CDR1 ENHRY and CDR2 SYGVKD come from the germline V gene. In nucleotides, the CDR3 is TGTGCCATCATGGGAGCGGGGGGGTACAATGAGCAGTTCTTC. This gives the protein CAIMGAGGYNEQFF.

Here the CDR3 reads CARLGQTDPGTEAFF. The CDR3 DNA follows: TGTGCCAGACTGGGACAGACCGACCCTGGCACTGAAGCTTTCTTT. The rearrangement links TRBV2 to TRBJ1-1; TRBD1 agrees at 7 bases. The CDR3 spans 15 residues. Germline CDR1 is SNHLY and CDR2 is FYNNEI. Trimming at V came to 9 bases and at J to 4 bases, leaving 14 bases not matched to a gene. Supplemented by reference TRBV2 and TRBJ1-1, the full variable domain reads EPEVTQTPSHQVTQMGQEVILRCVPISNHLYFYWYRQILGQKVEFLVSFYNNEISEKSEIFDDQFSVERPDGSNFTLKIRSTKLEDSAMYFCARLGQTDPGTEAFFGQGTRLTVV.

J is TRBJ2-7 and V is TRBV14, with TRBD1 matching 10 bases. V shed 4 bases, J shed 2 bases, and the junction held 5 bases outside the gene matches. The germline V gene encodes CDR1 SGHDN and CDR2 FVKESK. This CDR3 has 15 amino acids. CDR3 nucleotides: TGTGCCAGCAGCCGGCCGGGACAGGGGACCTACGAGCAGTACTTC. Protein product: CASSRPGQGTYEQYF.